This T cell receptor (beta chain) was retrieved from a study of CD8 T cells in ankylosing spondylitis (dated by TCRdb to about 2017). About the study as a whole: To find TCR variants linked to disease, the study profiled T cell receptor beta repertoires in ankylosing spondylitis patients and healthy donors. The whole study cohort included over 85 healthy donors and 20 to 30 ankylosing spondylitis patients. Peripheral blood samples were taken, and synovial fluid was additionally collected from ankylosing spondylitis patients. What the work shows at the level of the full study, not this receptor alone: A TCR beta motif made up of several highly homologous amino acid variants appeared to be characteristic of blood from ankylosing spondylitis patients. According to the report, matched synovial fluid samples from ankylosing spondylitis patients were significantly enriched for the disease-linked clones. Some TCR beta motif variants had previously been reported in synovial fluid and blood of reactive arthritis patients, which suggested common disease-initiation mechanisms. The disease-linked clones showed a CD8+ phenotype and occurred at relatively low frequencies in peripheral blood.

In this sample, this clonotype turned up a few times. Which antigen it targets is not known. No base quality values were provided; no much bigger clone lies one nucleotide off. The sequencer was an Illumina HiSeq 2500. Quantitative 5'-RACE with molecular barcodes was the method used to prepare the TCR beta libraries. Processing in the source paper ran as follows. To identify disease-linked TCR variants, a new computational method was used, one built on a probabilistic model of VDJ rearrangement. The public sequencing data were trimmed at Q25 with fastp and processed into clonotypes with MiXCR by TCRdb, which kept only in-frame beta chains. Identical CDR3 proteins give one entry, which carries the most common genes and DNA. V and J calls and clone size were set by TCRdb, not the authors. For this sample the table gives a few hundred thousand distinct CDR3 sequences, of which roughly 18% were detected only once. About a third of the sample comes from the top ten.

CDR1 and CDR2 (MNHNS, SASEGT) derive from the germline V gene. V is pruned by 2 bases and J by 3 bases, leaving 4 bases of the junction without a gene match. Its CDR3 holds 15 amino acids, cysteine through phenylalanine. Only the CDR3 region is kept as DNA, spanning 45 bases read in frame from base 1. This receptor chain uses TRBV6-1 and TRBJ2-7, and 10 bases in between align with TRBD2. The sample consisted of blood, either unsorted or a sorted T cell fraction (not recorded which). This receptor was obtained from a male donor with ankylosing spondylitis or in good health (not recorded which). The CDR3 loop reads CASSETASGSYEQYF. The DNA sequence follows: TGTGCCAGCAGTGAAACGGCTAGCGGGAGCTACGAGCAGTACTTC.